This TCR beta chain was profiled in a study of cytomegalovirus exposure and HLA in healthy donors. Study-wide results and caveats: Clonal expansion was found to be greater in HLA-associated TCR beta chains than in equally common others in a later analysis.

CDR1 is SGHDT, CDR2 YYEEEE, per germline. Between the trimmed V and J ends, which lost 10 bases and 7 bases, there was a span of 17 bases. The CDR3 is 12 residues long. In regard to this clone: Its antigen is still unknown.

The PCR employed 60 Vbeta primers together with 13 Jbeta primers. Profiling relied on immunoSEQ multiplex PCR, and the TCRdb table lists in-frame clones only, not all of them. This sample has over 200,000 clones, with more than 60% found just once. The sequence was obtained from a woman aged 25 to 45 in good health and CMV-seronegative. This chain uses TRBV5-6 with TRBJ1-2; D ambiguous. Source material: PBMCs. CDR3 sequence (DNA): TGTGCCGGAGGGAAAGGGTTTAGTGGCTACACCTTC. Protein: CAGGKGFSGYTF.